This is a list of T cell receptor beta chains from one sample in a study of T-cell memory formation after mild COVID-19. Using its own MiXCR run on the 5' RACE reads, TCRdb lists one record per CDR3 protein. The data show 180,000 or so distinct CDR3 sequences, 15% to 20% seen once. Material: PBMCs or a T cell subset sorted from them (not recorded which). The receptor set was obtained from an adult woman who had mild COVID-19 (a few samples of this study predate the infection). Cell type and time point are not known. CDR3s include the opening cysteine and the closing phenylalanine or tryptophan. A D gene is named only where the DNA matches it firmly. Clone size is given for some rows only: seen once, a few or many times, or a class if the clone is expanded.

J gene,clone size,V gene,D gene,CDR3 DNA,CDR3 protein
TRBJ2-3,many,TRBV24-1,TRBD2,TGTGCCACCAGTGAACGGACTAGCGGGAGGAGCACAGATACGCAGTATTTT,CATSERTSGRSTDTQYF
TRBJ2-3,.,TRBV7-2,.,TGTGCCACCCGAGTTGGAGGCAGCACAGATACGCAGTATTTT,CATRVGGSTDTQYF
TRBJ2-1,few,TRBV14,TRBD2,TGTGCCAGCAGCCAAGATTATGCGGGGGGACAGCAGTTCTTC,CASSQDYAGGQQFF
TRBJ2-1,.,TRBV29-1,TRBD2,TGCAGCCTGGGCGGGGGGGCTCTCTACAATGAGCAGTTCTTC,CSLGGGALYNEQFF
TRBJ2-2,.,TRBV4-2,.,TGTGCCAGCAGCCAATCCGGCGGGCAGAACACCGGGGAGCTGTTTTTT,CASSQSGGQNTGELFF
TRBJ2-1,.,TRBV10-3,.,TGTGCCATCAGGCCAGGGGGGAGTAAGTACAATGAGCAGTTCTTC,CAIRPGGSKYNEQFF
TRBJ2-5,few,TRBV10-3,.,TGTGCCATGAACGAGGGGGTTGCAGAGACCCAGTACTTC,CAMNEGVAETQYF
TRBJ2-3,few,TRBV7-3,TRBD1,TGTGCCAGCAGCAAGAGGACAGGGGGGGTAGATACGCAGTATTTT,CASSKRTGGVDTQYF
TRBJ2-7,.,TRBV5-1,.,TGCGCCAGCTCCCCCCTCGACAGGGGACTAGGGAAGGAGTACTTC,CASSPLDRGLGKEYF
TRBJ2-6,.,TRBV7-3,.,TGTGCCAGCAGCAAAGCTTACGGTATCTCTGGGGCCAACGTCCTGACTTTC,CASSKAYGISGANVLTF
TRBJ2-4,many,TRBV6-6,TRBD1,TGTGCCAGCAGCCACCAGGGGGCTGGGGCCAAAAACATTCAGTACTTC,CASSHQGAGAKNIQYF
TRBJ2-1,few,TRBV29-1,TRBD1,TGCAGCGTGGCACAGGGGTACAATGAGCAGTTCTTC,CSVAQGYNEQFF
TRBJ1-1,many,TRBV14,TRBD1,TGTGCCAGCAGCCAATCCAGGGGGCTAGGTAACACTGAAGCTTTCTTT,CASSQSRGLGNTEAFF
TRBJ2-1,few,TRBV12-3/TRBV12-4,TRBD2,TGTGCCAGCAGTTTGAAGCGGGGAGCTTACAATGAGCAGTTCTTC,CASSLKRGAYNEQFF
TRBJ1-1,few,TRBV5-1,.,TGCGCCAGCAGCTTGGACAGAACAATAATGAACACTGAAGCTTTCTTT,CASSLDRTIMNTEAFF
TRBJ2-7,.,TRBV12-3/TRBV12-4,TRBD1,TGTGCCAGCAGTCCCGGGGACAGGATCTCCGAGCCCTACGAGCAGTACTTC,CASSPGDRISEPYEQYF
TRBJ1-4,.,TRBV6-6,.,TGTGCCAGCAGTTCCTCCGGGGATCCCCTGGAAAAACTGTTTTTT,CASSSSGDPLEKLFF
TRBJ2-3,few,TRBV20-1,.,TGCAGTGCCGTGACGCCGAGCACAGATACGCAGTATTTT,CSAVTPSTDTQYF
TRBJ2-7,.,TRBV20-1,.,TGCAGTGCTAGCCGGCCTCAAGGATCCTACGAGCAGTACTTC,CSASRPQGSYEQYF
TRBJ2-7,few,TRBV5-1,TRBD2,TGCGCCAGCAGCTCGAATAGCGGGGGGCCCTACGAGCAGTACTTC,CASSSNSGGPYEQYF
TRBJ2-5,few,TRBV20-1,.,TGCAGTGCTACTCCGCTGGGGGAGACCCAGTACTTC,CSATPLGETQYF
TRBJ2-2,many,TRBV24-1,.,TGTGCCACCAGTGATGCCAGGGCAGAGGAGCTGTTTTTT,CATSDARAEELFF
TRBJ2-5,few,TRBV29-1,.,TGCAGCGTTGATAGGTTCCCGTACCAAGAGACCCAGTACTTC,CSVDRFPYQETQYF
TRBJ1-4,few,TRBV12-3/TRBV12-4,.,TGTGCCAGCAGGCGTGCTACGAGAGAAAAACTGTTTTTT,CASRRATREKLFF
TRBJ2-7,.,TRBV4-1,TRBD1,TGCGCCAGCAGCCAACCCGGGACAGGGGTGTATGAGCAGTACTTC,CASSQPGTGVYEQYF
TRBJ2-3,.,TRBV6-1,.,TGTGCCAGCAGGGAGCGGCGCGGGGGCACAGATACGCAGTATTTT,CASRERRGGTDTQYF
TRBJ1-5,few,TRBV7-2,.,TGTGCCAGCAGCTTAGGGACAGTTAGCAATCAGCCCCAGCATTTT,CASSLGTVSNQPQHF
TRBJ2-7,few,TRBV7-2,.,TGTGCCAGCAGCTTGGATGTGTTGCTTCGCGAGCAGTACTTC,CASSLDVLLREQYF
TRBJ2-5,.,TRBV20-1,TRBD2,TGCAGTGCTAACCCTGCTAGCGGAGCGAGGGAGACCCAGTACTTC,CSANPASGARETQYF
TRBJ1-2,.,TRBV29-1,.,TGCAGCGTCGGCGTTGGAGGCGGGGGCTACACCTTC,CSVGVGGGGYTF
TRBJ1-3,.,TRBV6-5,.,TGTGCCAGCAGTCTCACCGGGAACTCTGGAAACACCATATATTTT,CASSLTGNSGNTIYF
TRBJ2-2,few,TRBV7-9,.,TGTGCCAGCAGCTTAATCTGGGGGGCCGCCGGCGGGGAGCTGTTTTTT,CASSLIWGAAGGELFF
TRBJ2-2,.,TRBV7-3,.,TGTGCCAGCAGCTTAGAGCGGCGGGAGAACACCGGGGAGCTGTTTTTT,CASSLERRENTGELFF
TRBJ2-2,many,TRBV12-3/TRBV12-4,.,TGTGCCAGCACCGATCCTCCCCCACAGGGTCTGATCGGGGAGCTGTTTTTT,CASTDPPPQGLIGELFF
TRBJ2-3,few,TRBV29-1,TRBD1,TGCAGCGTTGAAACGATGACAGGGCTGGTCACAGATACGCAGTATTTT,CSVETMTGLVTDTQYF
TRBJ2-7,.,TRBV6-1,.,TGTGCCAGCACCAACCGACTCCCGACAGGCCCATCAAGATACGAGCAGTACTTC,CASTNRLPTGPSRYEQYF
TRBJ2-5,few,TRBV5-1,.,TGCGCCAGCAGCTTTGGACGGTCAAAGGAGACCCAGTACTTC,CASSFGRSKETQYF
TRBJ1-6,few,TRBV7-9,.,TGTGCCAGCAGCTTAGCTGCTGGAAGGTCACCCCTCCACTTT,CASSLAAGRSPLHF
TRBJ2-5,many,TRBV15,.,TGTGCCACCAGCATCAGGGGTGGCGAGACCCAGTACTTC,CATSIRGGETQYF
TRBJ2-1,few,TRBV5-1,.,TGCGCCAGCAGCTTGCGGGGGACTGACAATGAGCAGTTCTTC,CASSLRGTDNEQFF
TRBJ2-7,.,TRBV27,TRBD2,TGTGCCAGCAGTTTTGACGGGGTGGGGACTAGCGGCTCCTACGAGCAGTACTTC,CASSFDGVGTSGSYEQYF
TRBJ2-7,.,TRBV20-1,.,TGCAGTGCTAGAGTTAGCGGCAGCTCCTACGAGCAGTACTTC,CSARVSGSSYEQYF
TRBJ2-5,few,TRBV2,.,TGTGCCAGCAGACGGGACGGGCTCCAAGAGACCCAGTACTTC,CASRRDGLQETQYF
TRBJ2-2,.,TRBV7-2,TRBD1,TGTGCCAGCAGCTTAGCGACAGGGGCCACCGGGGAGCTGTTTTTT,CASSLATGATGELFF
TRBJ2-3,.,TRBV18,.,TGTGCCAGCTCACTTATACTAGCAGATACGCAGTATTTT,CASSLILADTQYF
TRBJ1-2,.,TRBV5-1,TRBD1,TGCGCCAGCAGCGGTACTCGACAGGGGGCGAATGGCTACACCTTC,CASSGTRQGANGYTF
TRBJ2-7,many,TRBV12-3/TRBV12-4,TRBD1,TGTGCCAGCAGTTACGCCGGACAGGGGAGTCCCTACGAGCAGTACTTC,CASSYAGQGSPYEQYF